Below are 14 T cell receptor beta chains sequenced from a single sample in a study of T-cell reconstitution after alpha-beta-depleted transplantation in children. The library targeted TCRbeta and was prepared with unique molecular identifiers. From the PCR reads, TCRdb called clonotypes with MiXCR, one entry per CDR3 protein. The sample has about 980,000 distinct CDR3 sequences; about 31% are singletons. The material was PBMCs, mostly from graft donor cells, obtained 360 days after TCRalphabeta/CD19-depleted stem cell transplant. The receptors were gathered from a boy younger than two who had a stem cell transplant for SCID, so the T cells may come from the graft donor.

The J gene is TRBJ2-3, the V gene TRBV20-1; D is perhaps TRBD1 or TRBD2 (5 bases each). The CDR3 length is 15 residues. Germline lookup yields CDR1 DFQATT and CDR2 SNEGSKA (reference sequence). V was trimmed by 3 bases and J by 4 bases, leaving 17 bases between them. The CDR3 here is CSASLGWGSADTQYF. The CDR3, as DNA: TGCAGTGCTAGCTTGGGCTGGGGGTCGGCAGATACGCAGTATTTT.

V usage is TRBV12-3 or TRBV12-4 and J usage is TRBJ2-2; no firm D call. The CDR3 consists of 14 residues. Trimming removed 1 base from V and 4 bases from J, with 7 bases in between. CDR3 in amino acids: CASSLGHTTGELFF. CDR3 bases: TGTGCCAGCAGTTTAGGGCATACCACCGGGGAGCTGTTTTTT.

The CDR3 loop reads CASSQDLSRGGYGYTF. The CDR3 DNA follows: TGCGCCAGCAGCCAAGATTTGAGCAGGGGCGGATATGGCTACACCTTC. The chain combines TRBV4-3 with TRBJ1-2, with D possibly TRBD1 on 6 matching bases. Germline-derived CDR1 and CDR2 are LGHNA and YSLEER. V lost 0 bases to trimming and J lost 5 bases, with 16 bases between them. The CDR3 extends over 16 amino acids.

V and J are TRBV20-1 and TRBJ1-5; D is possibly TRBD1 (5 bases). The ends were cut back, 6 bases at V and 3 bases at J, with 15 bases in the middle. Germline CDR1 is DFQATT and CDR2 is SNEGSKA (reference sequence). The CDR3 covers 14 residues. CDR3 sequence (DNA): TGCAGTGCCACCGGGACCTCGAACAATCAGCCCCAGCATTTT. Translated, it gives CSATGTSNNQPQHF.

The rearrangement links TRBV6-1 to TRBJ2-5; D possibly corresponds to TRBD2 (7 bases). Germline-derived CDR1 and CDR2 are MNHNS and SASEGT. Trimming took 6 bases from V and 6 from J, leaving 20 bases between them. This CDR3 region has 15 residues. CDR3 sequence reads: CASSPSWEGVKTQYF. As DNA, the CDR3 is TGTGCCAGCAGCCCGTCTTGGGAGGGGGTCAAGACCCAGTACTTC.

This clonotype came up a few times. The CDR3 region is CAISEAGWDRHGYTF. CDR3 nucleotides: TGTGCCATCAGTGAAGCTGGATGGGATCGGCATGGCTACACCTTC. The J gene is TRBJ1-2, the V gene TRBV10-3; no definite D call. This CDR3 comprises 15 residues. Germline-derived CDR1 and CDR2 are ENHRY and SYGVKD. Trimming removed 3 bases from V and 6 bases from J, with 17 bases in between.

The V call is TRBV7-6, the J call TRBJ2-1; the match to TRBD2 covers 11 bases. The CDR3 runs to 17 residues. Germline-derived CDR1 and CDR2 are SGHVS and FNYEAQ. Trimming at V came to 2 bases and at J to 9 bases, leaving 12 bases not matched to a gene. Here the CDR3 reads CASSLYPSGGPASEQFF. CDR3 DNA: TGTGCCAGCAGCTTATATCCTAGCGGGGGGCCCGCTAGTGAGCAGTTCTTC.

A single count supports this clonotype. V gene TRBV12-3 or TRBV12-4 combines with J gene TRBJ2-7, with TRBD2 matching over 12 bases. The V and J ends lost 6 bases and 2 bases, in that order; junction bases with no gene match: 5. The CDR3 has 15 residues. CDR3 bases: TGTGCCAGCAGATCCTCTAGCGGGGGGGCCTACGAGCAGTACTTC. Translating it yields CASRSSSGGAYEQYF.

The V call is TRBV6-2 or TRBV6-3, the J call TRBJ2-2; the D gene could be TRBD1 or TRBD2 (7 bases each). The V gene's germline CDR1 is MNHEY and CDR2 SVGEGT. The CDR3 spans 22 residues. With 0 bases removed from V and 6 bases from J, the gap between germline ends came to 32 bases. The CDR3 loop reads CASSYSLRSWEGATHGAGELFF. CDR3 DNA: TGTGCCAGCAGTTACTCTCTACGCAGTTGGGAGGGGGCCACCCACGGCGCCGGGGAGCTGTTTTTT.

This clonotype was observed a few times. The chain links TRBV7-9 to TRBJ2-1; no firm D call. Per germline, CDR1 SEHNR and CDR2 FQNEAQ (reference sequence). The CDR3 covers 13 residues. The V gene lost 5 bases and the J gene lost 9 bases, with 14 bases spanning the gap. The CDR3 spells CASSRPTQTEQFF. The CDR3 coding sequence is TGTGCCAGCAGCCGCCCAACCCAGACTGAGCAGTTCTTC.

This sequence joins TRBV20-1 and TRBJ2-7, with 10 bases that match TRBD1. In germline, CDR1 is DFQATT, CDR2 SNEGSKA (reference sequence). The CDR3 loop spans 15 amino acids. V was clipped by 1 base and J by 2 bases; unmatched bases: 5. The CDR3 is CSARARDRGTYEQYF. The CDR3, as DNA: TGCAGTGCTAGAGCAAGGGACAGGGGTACCTACGAGCAGTACTTC.

V usage is TRBV12-3 or TRBV12-4 and J usage is TRBJ1-2, with D tentatively TRBD1 (6 bases). Trimming stripped 6 bases from V and 8 bases from J, with 19 bases between. This CDR3 is built from 14 residues. The CDR3 DNA sequence: TGTGCCAGCAGGCCCCAGGGGCATGACGGCGGCTACACCTTC. Translation gives CASRPQGHDGGYTF.

This chain links TRBV10-3 with TRBJ2-7; D uncertain. The CDR3 consists of 14 residues. V was shortened by 0 bases and J by 0 bases, with 6 bases between the two germline ends. Germline V gives CDR1 ENHRY, CDR2 SYGVKD. The CDR3 nucleotides read TGTGCCATCAGTGAGTCGGAGCTCTCCTACGAGCAGTACTTC. As protein: CAISESELSYEQYF.

The rearrangement links TRBV7-2 to TRBJ1-3; D is unclear. Trimming pared 3 bases from V and 0 bases from J, leaving 9 bases between. The germline CDR1 and CDR2 sequences are SGHTA and FQGNSA. CDR3 size: 15 residues. CDR3 sequence: CASSFQVDSGNTIYF. CDR3 DNA sequence: TGTGCCAGCAGCTTTCAAGTGGACTCTGGAAACACCATATATTTT.